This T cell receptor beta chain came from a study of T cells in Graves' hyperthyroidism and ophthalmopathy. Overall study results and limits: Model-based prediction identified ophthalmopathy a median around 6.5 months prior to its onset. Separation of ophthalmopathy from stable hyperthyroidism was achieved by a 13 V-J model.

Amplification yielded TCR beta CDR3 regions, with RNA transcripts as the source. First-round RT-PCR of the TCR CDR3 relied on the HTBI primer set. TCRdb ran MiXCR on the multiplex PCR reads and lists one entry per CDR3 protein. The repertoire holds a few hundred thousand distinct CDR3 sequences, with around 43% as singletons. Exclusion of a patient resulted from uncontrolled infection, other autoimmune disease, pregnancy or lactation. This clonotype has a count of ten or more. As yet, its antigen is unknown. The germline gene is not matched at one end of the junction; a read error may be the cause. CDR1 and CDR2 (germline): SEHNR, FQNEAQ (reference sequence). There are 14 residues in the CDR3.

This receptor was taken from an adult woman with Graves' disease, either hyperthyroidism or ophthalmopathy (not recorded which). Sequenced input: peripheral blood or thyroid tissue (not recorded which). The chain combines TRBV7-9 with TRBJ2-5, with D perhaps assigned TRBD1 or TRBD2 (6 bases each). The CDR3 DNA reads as TGTGCCAGCAGTTTAGGAGGGGGGCAAGAGACCCAGTACTTC. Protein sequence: CASSLGGGQETQYF.